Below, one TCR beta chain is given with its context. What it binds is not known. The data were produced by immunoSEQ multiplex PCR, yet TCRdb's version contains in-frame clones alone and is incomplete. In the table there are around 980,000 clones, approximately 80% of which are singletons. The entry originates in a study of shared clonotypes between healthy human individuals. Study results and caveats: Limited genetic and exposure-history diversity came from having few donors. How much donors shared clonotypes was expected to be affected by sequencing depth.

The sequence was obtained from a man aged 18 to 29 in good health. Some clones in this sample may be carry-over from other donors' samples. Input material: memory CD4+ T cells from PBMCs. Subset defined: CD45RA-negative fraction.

CDR3 residues: CASSQDLWGEQFF. The CDR3 coding sequence is TGTGCCAGCAGCCAAGATCTATGGGGTGAGCAGTTCTTC. V and J are TRBV14 and TRBJ2-1; D ambiguous. Germline V CDR1 and CDR2: SGHDN, FVKESK. V lost 0 bases to trimming and J lost 9 bases, with 9 bases between them. The CDR3 runs to 13 residues.